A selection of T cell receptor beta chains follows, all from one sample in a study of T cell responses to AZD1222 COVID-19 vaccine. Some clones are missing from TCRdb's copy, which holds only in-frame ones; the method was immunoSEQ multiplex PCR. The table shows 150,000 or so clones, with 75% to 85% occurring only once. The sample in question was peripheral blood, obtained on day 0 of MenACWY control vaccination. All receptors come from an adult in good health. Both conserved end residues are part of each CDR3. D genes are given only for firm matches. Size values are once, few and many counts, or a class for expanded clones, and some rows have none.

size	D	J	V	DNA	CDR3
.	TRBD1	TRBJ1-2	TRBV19	TGTGCCAGTAGTATGTGGCCAGGGGGAGAGCTGCAGGGCTACACCTTC	CASSMWPGGELQGYTF
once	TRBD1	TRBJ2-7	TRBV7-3	TGTGCCAGCAGCTTAATACAGGGGGTCGTCGGGCAGTACTTC	CASSLIQGVVGQYF
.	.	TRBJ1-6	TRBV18	TGTGCCAGCTCACCAGGGGCAGGGGCTGATTCACCCCTCCACTTT	CASSPGAGADSPLHF
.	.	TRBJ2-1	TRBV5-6	TGTGCCAGCAGCTTGACCAATGAGCAGTTCTTC	CASSLTNEQFF
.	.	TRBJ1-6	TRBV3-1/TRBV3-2	TGTGCCAGCTGCCGGGGGGGAGGCCTTTCACCCCTCCACTTT	CASCRGGGLSPLHF
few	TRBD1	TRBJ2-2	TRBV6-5	TGTGCCATCGGACAGGGGATCACCGGGGAGCTGTTTTTT	CAIGQGITGELFF
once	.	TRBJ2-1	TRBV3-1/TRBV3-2	TGTGCCAGCAGCCAGAGGCCCTTGAGAGCCGACCCCTACAATGAGCAGTTCTTC	CASSQRPLRADPYNEQFF
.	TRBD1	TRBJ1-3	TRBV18	TGTGCCAGCTCACCACTGGACAGGGGCTCTGGAAACACCATATATTTT	CASSPLDRGSGNTIYF
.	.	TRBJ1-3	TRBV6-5	TGTGCCAGCAGTTACGGGGACCGATTCTCTGGAAACACCATATATTTT	CASSYGDRFSGNTIYF
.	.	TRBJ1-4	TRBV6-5	TGTGCCAGCAGTTACGAGGGGGGGGCTAATGAAAAACTGTTTTTT	CASSYEGGANEKLFF
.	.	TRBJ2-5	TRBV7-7	TGTGCCAGCAGCTTAGCGGCGGTCCCTCAAGAGACCCAGTACTTC	CASSLAAVPQETQYF
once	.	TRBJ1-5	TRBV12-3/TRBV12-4	TGTGCCAGCAGGGTGGATAGCAATCAGCCCCAGCATTTT	CASRVDSNQPQHF
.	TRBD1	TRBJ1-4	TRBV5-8	TGTGCCAGCAGCTCGCACAAAGCCGGGACAGGGCTTAATGAAAAACTGTTTTTT	CASSSHKAGTGLNEKLFF
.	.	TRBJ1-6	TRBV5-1	TGCGCCAGCAGCTTGGACAGGACGAATTCACCCCTCCACTTT	CASSLDRTNSPLHF
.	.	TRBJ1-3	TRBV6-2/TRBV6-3	TGTGCCAGCAGCTTTCGGGTCGGAAACACCATATATTTT	CASSFRVGNTIYF
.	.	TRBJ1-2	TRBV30	TGTGCCTGGAGTAACGGGAAAGGGGGCTACACCTTC	CAWSNGKGGYTF
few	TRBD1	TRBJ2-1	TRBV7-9	TGTGCCAGCAGCCCCCGGGACAGGGGATACAATGAGCAGTTCTTC	CASSPRDRGYNEQFF
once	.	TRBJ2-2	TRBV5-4	TGTGCCAGCAGCCGGGACCCCTCAACGAACACCGGGGAGCTGTTTTTT	CASSRDPSTNTGELFF
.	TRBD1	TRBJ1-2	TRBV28	TGTGCCAGCAGTTCTACCGGGACAGACTATGGCTACACCTTC	CASSSTGTDYGYTF
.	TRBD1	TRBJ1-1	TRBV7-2	TGTGCCAGCAGCCCCCGACAGGGAGCCGTGGCTTTCTTT	CASSPRQGAVAFF
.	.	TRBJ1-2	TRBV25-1	TGTGCCAGCAGTGTCGCCGGGACGGGAATTGGGTATGGCTACACCTTC	CASSVAGTGIGYGYTF
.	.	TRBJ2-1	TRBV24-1	TGTGCCACCAGTGATTTATTAGGGAATGAGCAGTTCTTC	CATSDLLGNEQFF
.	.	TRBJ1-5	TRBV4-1	TGCGCCAGCAGCCACGATTCCGACGGTTTGCAGCCCCAGCATTTT	CASSHDSDGLQPQHF
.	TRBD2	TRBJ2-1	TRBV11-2	TGTGCCAGCAGCTCCCATCGCGGGGGCCGGGGGGGTGAGCAGTTCTTC	CASSSHRGGRGGEQFF
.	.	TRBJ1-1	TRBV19	TGTGCCACCGGACTTAGAATAAACACTGAAGCTTTCTTT	CATGLRINTEAFF
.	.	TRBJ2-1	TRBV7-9	TGTGCCAGCAGCTTAGTGGGCGTTTCCTATGAGCAGTTCTTC	CASSLVGVSYEQFF
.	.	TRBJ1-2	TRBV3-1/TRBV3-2	TGTGCCAGCAGCCCCGGGGCCGGACTCTATGGCTACACCTTC	CASSPGAGLYGYTF
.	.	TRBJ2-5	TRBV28	TGTGCCAGCAGTCCCCTGGGCAGGCGACAAGAGACCCAGTACTTC	CASSPLGRRQETQYF
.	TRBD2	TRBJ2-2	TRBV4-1	TGCGCCAGCAGCCAGACTCCACTAGCGGGGTCTGGGGAGCTGTTTTTT	CASSQTPLAGSGELFF
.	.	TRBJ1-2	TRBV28	TGTGCCAGCAGTTTAGGGCAGGCTCGGGGCTACACCTTC	CASSLGQARGYTF
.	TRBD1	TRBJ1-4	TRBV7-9	TGTGCCAGCAGTTTGGACAGGACATCGGATAAACTGTTTTTT	CASSLDRTSDKLFF
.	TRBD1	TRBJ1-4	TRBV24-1	TGTGCCACCAGTGATGGACAGGGGACTAATGAAAAACTGTTTTTT	CATSDGQGTNEKLFF
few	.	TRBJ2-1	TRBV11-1	TGTGCCAGCAGCCACACTTACAATGAGCAGTTCTTC	CASSHTYNEQFF
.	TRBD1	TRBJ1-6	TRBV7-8	TGTGCCAGCAGCCTAAACTCCGGGACAGGGTTCAACAATTCACCCCTCCACTTT	CASSLNSGTGFNNSPLHF
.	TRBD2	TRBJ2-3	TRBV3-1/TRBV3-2	TGTGCCAGCAGCAGCCGGGAGTCTAGCGGGGGGACAGATACGCAGTATTTT	CASSSRESSGGTDTQYF
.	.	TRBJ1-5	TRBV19	TGTGCCAGTACTAATGGCGCGGTCTATAGCAATCAGCCCCAGCATTTT	CASTNGAVYSNQPQHF
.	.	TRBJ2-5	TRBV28	TGTGCCAGCAGCTCTGGACAGCAGCAAGAGACCCAGTACTTC	CASSSGQQQETQYF
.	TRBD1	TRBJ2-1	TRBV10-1	TGCGCCAGCAGTGAGCTGACAGGGATCCATGAGCAGTTCTTC	CASSELTGIHEQFF
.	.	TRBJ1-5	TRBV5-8	TGTGCCAGCAGCTTACAGGGAAATCAGCCCCAGCATTTT	CASSLQGNQPQHF
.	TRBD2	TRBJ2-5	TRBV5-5	TGTGCCAGCAGCTTGATTGCGGGGGTGAGAGAGACCCAGTACTTC	CASSLIAGVRETQYF
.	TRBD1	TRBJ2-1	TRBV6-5	TGTGCCAGCAGAGGGGGCAAAGACAATGAGCAGTTCTTC	CASRGGKDNEQFF
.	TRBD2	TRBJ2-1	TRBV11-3	TGTGCCAGCAGCTTAGATCCCAGCGGGGGGATAAATGAGCAGTTCTTC	CASSLDPSGGINEQFF
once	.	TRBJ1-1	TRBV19	TGTGCCAGTAGTGGGGGAGGGACTGAAGCTTTCTTT	CASSGGGTEAFF
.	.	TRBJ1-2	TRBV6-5	TGTGCCAGCAGTTACTCCCTTAGCCTTGGGGCGGGGGGCTACACCTTC	CASSYSLSLGAGGYTF
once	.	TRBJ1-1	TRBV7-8	TGTGCCAGCAGCCCATACAAGTTTTTAGCTTTCTTT	CASSPYKFLAFF
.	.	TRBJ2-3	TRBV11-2	TGTGCCAGCAACGGGGTGTTAGATACGCAGTATTTT	CASNGVLDTQYF
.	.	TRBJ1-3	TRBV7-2	TGTGCCAGCAGCCCCCGAAGGCTTAGCTCTGGAAACACCATATATTTT	CASSPRRLSSGNTIYF
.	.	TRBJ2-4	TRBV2	TGTGCCAGCAGTGAAATAACAGGGTCTACGGCGAACATTCAGTACTTC	CASSEITGSTANIQYF